A single sample is the source of the 14 T cell receptor beta chains below, sequenced in a study of blood T cells in healthy people across ages (dated by TCRdb to between 2014 and 2017). Library preparation was by 5' RACE. TCRdb records Illumina HiSeq 2500 as the sequencer. A second PCR of about 6 to 12 cycles was performed with a sample-barcoded 5' primer and a J-beta primer mix. TCRdb reanalyzed the raw reads on its own, using fastp at Q25 for trimming and MiXCR for clone calling, and kept in-frame beta chains. One record per CDR3 amino acid sequence lists the most common genes and DNA. This sample gives fewer than 1 million distinct CDR3 sequences in total; 44% of them show up just once. The ten largest account for about a fifth of the sample. The sample consisted of blood. The receptors shown here come from a man in his sixties in good health.

Turning to this clonotype: This may stem from a read error, because a much larger clone lies one nucleotide away. J is TRBJ1-2 and V is TRBV10-2, with D hard to call. The germline V gene has CDR1 WSHSY and CDR2 SAAADI. The CDR3 loop spans 15 amino acids. Trimming shortened V by 0 bases and J by 7 bases, and 15 bases separated the two germline ends. The CDR3 DNA reads as TGCGCCAGCAGTGAGTCTCGGGGAGCTGCCGTTGGCTACACCTTC. Protein sequence: CASSESRGAAVGYTF.

The chain has TRBV7-9 and TRBJ1-4, with D perhaps matching TRBD1 (5 bases). The ends were cut back, 3 bases at V and 4 bases at J, with 6 bases in the middle. The CDR3 sequence is 13 residues long. Germline V gives CDR1 SEHNR, CDR2 FQNEAQ (reference sequence). The CDR3 coding sequence is TGTGCCAGCAGCTTGACAGTTAATGAAAAACTGTTTTTT. Translating gives CASSLTVNEKLFF.

This clonotype was observed a handful of times. V and J are TRBV7-9 and TRBJ2-3; D remains ambiguous. The CDR3 contains 12 residues. Germline CDR1 SEHNR, CDR2 FQNEAQ (reference sequence). Trimming stripped 9 bases from V and 6 bases from J, with 13 bases between. CDR3 region: CASAPPADTQYF. The CDR3 DNA reads TGTGCCAGTGCCCCTCCTGCGGATACGCAGTATTTT.

In this sample, this clonotype turned up once. The chain has TRBV7-9 and TRBJ1-4, with 7 bases identical to TRBD1. The CDR3 has 17 amino acids. Trimming cost V 3 bases and J 0 bases; bases outside gene matches: 7. The germline V gene has CDR1 SEHNR and CDR2 FQNEAQ (reference sequence). The CDR3 sequence is CASSLGQTGATNEKLFF. In DNA, the CDR3 is TGTGCCAGCAGCTTGGGACAGACTGGGGCAACTAATGAAAAACTGTTTTTT. The full variable domain, in which reference TRBV7-9 and TRBJ1-4 provide the parts outside the CDR3, is DTGVSQNPRHKITKRGQNVTFRCDPISEHNRLYWYRQTLGQGPEFLTYFQNEAQLEKSRLLSDRFSAERPKGSFSTLEIQRTEQGDSAMYLCASSLGQTGATNEKLFFGSGTQLSVL.

The sample holds a few counts of this clonotype. V usage is TRBV3-1 and J usage is TRBJ1-6; the D gene is possibly TRBD1 (6 bases). Germline CDR1 reads LGHDT; CDR2 reads YNNKEL (reference sequence). The CDR3 runs to 14 residues. The V and J ends lost 4 bases and 10 bases respectively, with 14 bases between them. The CDR3 nucleotides are TGTGCCAGCAGCCCTCAAACAGGGAACTCACCCCTCCACTTT. As protein: CASSPQTGNSPLHF.

This clonotype was counted a few times. The V gene is TRBV7-2, the J gene TRBJ2-7, with a possible D match to TRBD2 (6 bases). The CDR3 is made up of 14 amino acids. Trimming removed 5 bases at V and 5 bases at J, with 16 bases between. Germline CDR1 is SGHTA and CDR2 is FQGNSA. Here the CDR3 DNA reads TGTGCCAGCAGCGTGACTAGAGGCTTCGACGAGCAGTACTTC. It specifies CASSVTRGFDEQYF.

The chain combines TRBV7-3 with TRBJ1-2; TRBD1 matches 7 bases. Germline V lookup: CDR1 SGHTA, CDR2 FQGTGA. This CDR3 has 16 residues. With V trimmed by 5 bases and J by 1 base, 10 bases remained unmatched. The CDR3 region has the DNA TGTGCCAGCAGCCTCCTCCCAGGGGGACTTAACTATGGCTACACCTTC. Residues: CASSLLPGGLNYGYTF.

This clonotype was observed a few times. The rearrangement joins TRBV10-1 to TRBJ2-1; 8 bases agree with TRBD2. V trimming: 6 bases; J trimming: 7 bases; junction bases outside the gene matches: 11. Germline assignment: CDR1 WNHNN and CDR2 SYGVQD (reference sequence). CDR3 length equals 15 residues. CDR3 in DNA: TGCGCCAGCAGCCAGGGGTCGGGGGGGCCAAATGAGCAGTTCTTC. This translates into CASSQGSGGPNEQFF.

This chain joins TRBV29-1 and TRBJ1-4; perhaps TRBD1 as D (6 bases). Trimming removed 5 bases at V and 0 bases at J, with 16 bases between. From germline, CDR1 is SQVTM and CDR2 ANQGSEA. The CDR3 sequence is 16 residues long. CDR3 in amino acids: CSVLIRQGSTNEKLFF. DNA for the CDR3: TGCAGCGTTCTAATTCGTCAGGGGTCAACTAATGAAAAACTGTTTTTT.

Concerning this clonotype: It may be a read error: a sequence one base away is much more abundant. The J gene is TRBJ2-3, the V gene TRBV12-3 or TRBV12-4; 8 bases are shared with TRBD2. The junction had 9 bases not matched to a gene; V was cut back by 7 bases and J by 3 bases. The CDR3 length is 15 residues. In DNA, the CDR3 is TGTGCCAGCAATGGCCGGGCGGGGGGAACAGATACGCAGTATTTT. As protein: CASNGRAGGTDTQYF.

The chain is built from TRBV27 and TRBJ2-5, with 9 nucleotides matching TRBD1. The J call may be in error: the DNA end matches TRBJ2-7 better. The CDR3 contains 15 residues. Germline V lookup: CDR1 MNHEY, CDR2 SMNVEV (reference sequence). The CDR3 region is CASKHRDRDNHEQYF. CDR3 DNA sequence: TGTGCCAGCAAACACCGGGACAGGGATAATCACGAGCAGTACTTC.

The gene calls are TRBV4-3 and TRBJ1-2; no definite D call. CDR1 and CDR2 from the germline V gene are LGHNA and YSLEER. This CDR3 region has 15 residues. V dropped 0 bases and J dropped 4 bases, with 12 bases sitting between them. CDR3 protein: CASSQESGWTYGYTF. CDR3 in DNA: TGCGCCAGCAGCCAAGAATCGGGGTGGACCTATGGCTACACCTTC.

This clonotype turned up a few times. The J gene is TRBJ1-1, the V gene TRBV7-2; a possible D gene is TRBD1 (6 bases). The CDR3 sequence is 14 residues long. Germline CDR1 reads SGHTA; CDR2 reads FQGNSA. The germline V and J ends were trimmed by 2 bases and 4 bases, with 11 bases remaining between them. CDR3 sequence: CASSLRGRFTEAFF. For the CDR3, the DNA is TGTGCCAGCAGCTTACGGGGGCGTTTCACTGAAGCTTTCTTT. Full variable domain (missing parts from reference TRBV7-2 and TRBJ1-1): GAGVSQSPSNKVTEKGKDVELRCDPISGHTALYWYRQSLGQGLEFLIYFQGNSAPDKSGLPSDRFSAERTGGSVSTLTIQRTQQEDSAVYLCASSLRGRFTEAFFGQGTRLTVV.

This rearrangement joins TRBV4-1 to TRBJ2-7; no definite D call. The CDR3 covers 14 residues. V lost 0 bases, J lost 4 bases, and 10 bases lay in between. Germline CDR1 MGHRA, CDR2 YSYEKL. The CDR3 DNA reads as TGCGCCAGCAGCCAAGATCGGAATCTTTACGAGCAGTACTTC. It codes for CASSQDRNLYEQYF.